This TCR beta chain was observed in a study of T cell responses to AZD1222 COVID-19 vaccine. Produced via immunoSEQ multiplex PCR; TCRdb's table is partial and in-frame only. The table records 150,000 to 200,000 clones, approximately 92% of them present only once. CDR3 size: 15 residues. The germline CDR1 and CDR2 sequences are SGHNT and YYREEE (reference sequence). Trimming stripped 0 bases from V and 3 bases from J, with 12 bases between. General study results and limits: The peak T cell response came first, and repertoires were sampled only after it. Spike-specific TCR depth and breadth grew after two AZD1222 doses.

As regards this clone: Its antigen is still unknown.

The specimen was peripheral blood, collected on day 0 of AZD1222 vaccination. The receptor's source is an adult in good health. The rearrangement uses TRBV5-4 and TRBJ1-1; D is unresolved. In nucleotides, the CDR3 is TGTGCCAGCAGCTTGGATTGGCCGGGCGACACTGAAGCTTTCTTT. Translation gives CASSLDWPGDTEAFF. Based on the CDR3 plus reference TRBV5-4 and TRBJ1-1, the full variable domain is ETGVTQSPTHLIKTRGQQVTLRCSSQSGHNTVSWYQQALGQGPQFIFQYYREEENGRGNFPPRFSGLQFPNYSSELNVNALELDDSALYLCASSLDWPGDTEAFFGQGTRLTVV.